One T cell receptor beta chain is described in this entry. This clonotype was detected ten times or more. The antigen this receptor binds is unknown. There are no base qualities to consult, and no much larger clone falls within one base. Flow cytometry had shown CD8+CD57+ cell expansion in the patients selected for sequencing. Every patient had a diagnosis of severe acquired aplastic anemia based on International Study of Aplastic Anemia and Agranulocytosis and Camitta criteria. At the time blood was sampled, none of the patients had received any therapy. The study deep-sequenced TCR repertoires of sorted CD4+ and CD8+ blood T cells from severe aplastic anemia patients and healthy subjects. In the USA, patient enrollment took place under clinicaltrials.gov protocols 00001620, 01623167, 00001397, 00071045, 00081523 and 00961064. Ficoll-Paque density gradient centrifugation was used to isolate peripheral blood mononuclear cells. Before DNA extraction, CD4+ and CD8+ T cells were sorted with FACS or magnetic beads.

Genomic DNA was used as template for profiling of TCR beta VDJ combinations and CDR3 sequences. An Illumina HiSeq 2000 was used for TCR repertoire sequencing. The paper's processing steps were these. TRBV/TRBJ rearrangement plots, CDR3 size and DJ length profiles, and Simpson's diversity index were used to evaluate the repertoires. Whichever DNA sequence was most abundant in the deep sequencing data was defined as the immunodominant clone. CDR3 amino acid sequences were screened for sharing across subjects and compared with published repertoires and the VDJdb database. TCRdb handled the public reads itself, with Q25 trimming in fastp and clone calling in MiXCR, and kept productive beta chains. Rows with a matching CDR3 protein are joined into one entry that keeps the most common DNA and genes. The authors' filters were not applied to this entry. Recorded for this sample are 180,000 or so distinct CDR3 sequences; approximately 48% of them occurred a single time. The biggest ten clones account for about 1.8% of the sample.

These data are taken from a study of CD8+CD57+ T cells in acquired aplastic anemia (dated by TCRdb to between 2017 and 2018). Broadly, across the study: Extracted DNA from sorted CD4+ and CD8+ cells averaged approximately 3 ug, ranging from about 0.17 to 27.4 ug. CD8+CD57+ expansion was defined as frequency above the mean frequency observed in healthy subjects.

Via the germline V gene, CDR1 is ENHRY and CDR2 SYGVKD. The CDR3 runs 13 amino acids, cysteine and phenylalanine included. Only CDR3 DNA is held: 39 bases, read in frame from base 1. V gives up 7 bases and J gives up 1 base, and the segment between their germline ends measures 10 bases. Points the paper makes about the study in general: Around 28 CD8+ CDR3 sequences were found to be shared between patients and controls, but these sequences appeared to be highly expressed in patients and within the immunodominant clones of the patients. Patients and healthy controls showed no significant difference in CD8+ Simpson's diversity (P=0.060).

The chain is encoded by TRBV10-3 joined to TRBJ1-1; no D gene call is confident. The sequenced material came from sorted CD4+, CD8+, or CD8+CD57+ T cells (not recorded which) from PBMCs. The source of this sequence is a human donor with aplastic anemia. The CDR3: CAITANGNTEAFF. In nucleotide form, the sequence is TGTGCCATCACCGCGAATGGGAACACTGAAGCTTTCTTT.